This TCR beta chain was recovered during a study of T cell repertoires in cytomegalovirus infection. At the level of the study: Public TCR beta signatures were indicative of both CMV infection and a matching HLA type. Broader study findings: Pooled public TCR beta family frequency picked out CMV carriers with the relevant HLA. The response measured ex vivo was dominated by TCR beta clonotypes (HLA-C-restricted and CMV-specific).

This clonotype was found a few times. The antigen is not known. Trimming removed 9 bases from V and 1 base from J; junction bases left unmatched: 3. Germline CDR1 is SEHNR and CDR2 is FQNEAQ (reference sequence). The CDR3 consists of 14 residues. TCRdb ran MiXCR on the reads and lists one entry per CDR3 protein. The repertoire holds 600,000 to 700,000 distinct CDR3 sequences, with roughly 33% as singletons. This chain uses TRBV7-9 with TRBJ2-2; 9 positions match TRBD1. The source was cultured PBMCs, collected from culture after CMV antigen stimulation. This TCR was recovered from a human donor in good health (CMV status not recorded). Some clones in this sample may be carry-over from other donors' samples. Written as DNA, the CDR3 is TGTGCCAGGGGGACAGGGAAGAACACCGGGGAGCTGTTTTTT. Translated: CARGTGKNTGELFF.